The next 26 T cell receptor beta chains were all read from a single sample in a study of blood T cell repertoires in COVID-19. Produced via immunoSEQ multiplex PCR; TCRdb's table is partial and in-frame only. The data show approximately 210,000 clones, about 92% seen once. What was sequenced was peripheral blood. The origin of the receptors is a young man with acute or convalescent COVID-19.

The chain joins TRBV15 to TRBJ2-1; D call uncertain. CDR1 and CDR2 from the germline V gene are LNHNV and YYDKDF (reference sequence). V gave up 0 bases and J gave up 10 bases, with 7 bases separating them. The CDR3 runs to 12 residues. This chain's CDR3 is CATSRDRYEQFF. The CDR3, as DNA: TGTGCCACCAGCAGAGATCGGTACGAGCAGTTCTTC.

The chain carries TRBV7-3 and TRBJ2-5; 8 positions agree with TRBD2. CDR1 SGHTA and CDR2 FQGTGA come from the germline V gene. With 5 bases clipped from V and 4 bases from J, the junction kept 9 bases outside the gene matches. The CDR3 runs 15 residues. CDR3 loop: CASSPGGVNLETQYF. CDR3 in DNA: TGTGCCAGCAGCCCCGGGGGGGTTAATTTAGAGACCCAGTACTTC.

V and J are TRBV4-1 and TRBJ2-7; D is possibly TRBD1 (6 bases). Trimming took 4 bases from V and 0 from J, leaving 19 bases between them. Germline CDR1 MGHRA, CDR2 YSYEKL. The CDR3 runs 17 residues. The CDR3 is CASSLEQGGLSSYEQYF. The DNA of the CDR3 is TGCGCCAGCAGCCTCGAACAGGGCGGCCTGAGCTCCTACGAGCAGTACTTC.

The CDR3 loop is CASSLPGQGTTGELFF. The CDR3 DNA reads as TGTGCCAGCAGCCTACCCGGACAGGGGACCACCGGGGAGCTGTTTTTT. This chain uses TRBV9 with TRBJ2-2; TRBD1 agrees at 9 bases. J was trimmed by 4 bases and V by 4 bases; bases with no gene match: 8. Germline V gene sequence: CDR1 SGDLS, CDR2 YYNGEE. The CDR3 loop spans 16 amino acids.

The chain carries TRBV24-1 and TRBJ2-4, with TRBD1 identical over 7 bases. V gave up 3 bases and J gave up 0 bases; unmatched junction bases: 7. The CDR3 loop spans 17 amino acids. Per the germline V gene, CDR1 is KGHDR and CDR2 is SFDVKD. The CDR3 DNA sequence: TGTGCCACCAGTGATCTGACAGGGATTGTAGCCAAAAACATTCAGTACTTC. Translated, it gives CATSDLTGIVAKNIQYF.

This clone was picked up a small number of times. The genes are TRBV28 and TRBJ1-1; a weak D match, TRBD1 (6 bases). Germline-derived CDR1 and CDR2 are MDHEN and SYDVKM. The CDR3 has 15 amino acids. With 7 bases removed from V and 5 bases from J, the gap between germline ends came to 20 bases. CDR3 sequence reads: CASIPPSRGSTEAFF. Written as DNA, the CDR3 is TGTGCCAGCATACCCCCCAGCAGGGGAAGTACTGAAGCTTTCTTT.

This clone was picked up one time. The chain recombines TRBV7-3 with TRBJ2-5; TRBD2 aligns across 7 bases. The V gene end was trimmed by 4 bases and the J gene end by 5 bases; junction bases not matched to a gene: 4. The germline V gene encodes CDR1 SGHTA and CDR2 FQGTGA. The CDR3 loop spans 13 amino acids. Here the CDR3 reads CASSSGLVETQYF. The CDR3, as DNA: TGTGCCAGCAGCTCCGGACTAGTGGAGACCCAGTACTTC.

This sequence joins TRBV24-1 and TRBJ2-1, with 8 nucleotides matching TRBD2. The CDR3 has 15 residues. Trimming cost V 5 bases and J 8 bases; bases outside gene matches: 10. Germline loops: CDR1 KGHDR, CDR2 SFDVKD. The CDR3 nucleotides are TGTGCCACCAGTGGGACCGGGACTAGTGTCGATGAGCAGTTCTTC. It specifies CATSGTGTSVDEQFF.

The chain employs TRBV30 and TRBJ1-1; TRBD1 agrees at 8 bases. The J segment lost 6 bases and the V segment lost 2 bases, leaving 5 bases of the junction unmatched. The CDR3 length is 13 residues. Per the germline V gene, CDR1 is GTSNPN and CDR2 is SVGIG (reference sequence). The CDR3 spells CAWSRQGWAEAFF. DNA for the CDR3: TGTGCCTGGAGTAGACAGGGGTGGGCTGAAGCTTTCTTT.

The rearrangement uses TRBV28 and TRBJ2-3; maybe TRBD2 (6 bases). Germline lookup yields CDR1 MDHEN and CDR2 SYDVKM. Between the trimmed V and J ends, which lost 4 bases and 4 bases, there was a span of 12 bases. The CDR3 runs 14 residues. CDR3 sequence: CASSSGSGSDTQYF. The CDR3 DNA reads TGTGCCAGCAGTTCCGGGAGTGGGTCAGATACGCAGTATTTT.

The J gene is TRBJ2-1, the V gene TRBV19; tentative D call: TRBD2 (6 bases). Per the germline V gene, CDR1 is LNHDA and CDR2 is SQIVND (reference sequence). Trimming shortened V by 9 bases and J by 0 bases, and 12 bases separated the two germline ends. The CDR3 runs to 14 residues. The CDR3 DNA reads TGTGCCAGCAGTCCGGGAGCCTCCTACAATGAGCAGTTCTTC. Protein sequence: CASSPGASYNEQFF.

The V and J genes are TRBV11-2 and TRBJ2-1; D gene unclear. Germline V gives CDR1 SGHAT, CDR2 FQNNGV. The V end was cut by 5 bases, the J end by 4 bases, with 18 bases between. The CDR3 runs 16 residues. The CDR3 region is CASSPDWPSGYNEQFF. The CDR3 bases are TGTGCCAGCAGCCCGGATTGGCCGTCAGGATACAATGAGCAGTTCTTC.

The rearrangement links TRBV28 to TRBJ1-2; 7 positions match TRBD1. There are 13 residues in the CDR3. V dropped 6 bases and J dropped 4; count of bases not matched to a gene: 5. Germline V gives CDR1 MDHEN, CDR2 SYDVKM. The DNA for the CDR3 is TGTGCCAGCAGCCAGGGGGGCAGCTATGGCTACACCTTC. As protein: CASSQGGSYGYTF.

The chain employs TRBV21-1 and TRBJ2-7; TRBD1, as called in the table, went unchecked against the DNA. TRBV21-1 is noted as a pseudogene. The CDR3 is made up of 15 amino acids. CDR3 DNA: TGTGCCAGCAGCATCCTGACAGGGGTTTCCTACGAGCAGTACTTC. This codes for CASSILTGVSYEQYF.

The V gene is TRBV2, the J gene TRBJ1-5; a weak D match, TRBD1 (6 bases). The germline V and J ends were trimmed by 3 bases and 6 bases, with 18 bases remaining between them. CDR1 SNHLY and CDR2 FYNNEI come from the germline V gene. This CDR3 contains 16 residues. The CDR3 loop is CASSDGRRGGSQPQHF. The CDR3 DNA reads TGTGCCAGCAGTGATGGCCGCAGGGGCGGGAGTCAGCCCCAGCATTTT.

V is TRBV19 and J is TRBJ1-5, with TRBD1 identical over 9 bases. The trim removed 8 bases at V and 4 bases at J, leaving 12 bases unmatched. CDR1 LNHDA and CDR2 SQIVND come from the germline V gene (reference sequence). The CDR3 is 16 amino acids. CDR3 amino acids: CASYQGQGRFNQPQHF. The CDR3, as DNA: TGTGCCAGTTACCAAGGACAGGGGCGGTTTAATCAGCCCCAGCATTTT.

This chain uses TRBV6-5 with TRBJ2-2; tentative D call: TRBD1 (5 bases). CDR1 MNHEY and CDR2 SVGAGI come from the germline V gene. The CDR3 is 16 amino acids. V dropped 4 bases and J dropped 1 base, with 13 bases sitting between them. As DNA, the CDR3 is TGTGCCAGCAGTTCCCAGGGATGGGGGAACACCGGGGAGCTGTTTTTT. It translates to CASSSQGWGNTGELFF.

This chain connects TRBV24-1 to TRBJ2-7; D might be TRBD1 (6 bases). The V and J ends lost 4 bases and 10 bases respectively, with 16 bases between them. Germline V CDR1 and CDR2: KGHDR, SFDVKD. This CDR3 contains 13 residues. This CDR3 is CATSDQGWDGQYF. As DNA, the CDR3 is TGTGCCACCAGTGACCAGGGGTGGGACGGACAGTACTTC.

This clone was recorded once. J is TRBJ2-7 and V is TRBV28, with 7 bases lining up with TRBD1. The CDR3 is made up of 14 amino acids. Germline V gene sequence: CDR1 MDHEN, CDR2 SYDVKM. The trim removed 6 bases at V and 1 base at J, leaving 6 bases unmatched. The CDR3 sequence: CASSHRGRSYEQYF. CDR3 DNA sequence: TGTGCCAGCAGCCACAGGGGACGGTCCTACGAGCAGTACTTC.

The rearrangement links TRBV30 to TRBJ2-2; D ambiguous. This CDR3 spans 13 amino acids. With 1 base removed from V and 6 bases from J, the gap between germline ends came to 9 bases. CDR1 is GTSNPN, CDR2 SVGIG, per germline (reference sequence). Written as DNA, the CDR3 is TGTGCCTGGAGTGGGTCGGGTCCCGGGGAGCTGTTTTTT. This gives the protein CAWSGSGPGELFF.

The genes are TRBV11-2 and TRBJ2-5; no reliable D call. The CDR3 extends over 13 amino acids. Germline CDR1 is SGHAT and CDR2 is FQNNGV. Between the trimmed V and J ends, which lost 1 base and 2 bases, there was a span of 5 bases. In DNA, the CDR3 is TGTGCCAGCAGCTTAGGGGCGCAAGAGACCCAGTACTTC. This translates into CASSLGAQETQYF. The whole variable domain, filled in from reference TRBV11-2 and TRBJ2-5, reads EAGVAQSPRYKIIEKRQSVAFWCNPISGHATLYWYQQILGQGPKLLIQFQNNGVVDDSQLPKDRFSAERLKGVDSTLKIQPAKLEDSAVYLCASSLGAQETQYFGPGTRLLVL.

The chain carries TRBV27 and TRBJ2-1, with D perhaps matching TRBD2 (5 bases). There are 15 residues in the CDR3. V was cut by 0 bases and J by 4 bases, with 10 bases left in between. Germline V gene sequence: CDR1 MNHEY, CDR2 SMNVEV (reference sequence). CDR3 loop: CASSLSPGLYNEQFF. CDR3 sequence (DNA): TGTGCCAGCAGTTTATCCCCGGGGTTATACAATGAGCAGTTCTTC.

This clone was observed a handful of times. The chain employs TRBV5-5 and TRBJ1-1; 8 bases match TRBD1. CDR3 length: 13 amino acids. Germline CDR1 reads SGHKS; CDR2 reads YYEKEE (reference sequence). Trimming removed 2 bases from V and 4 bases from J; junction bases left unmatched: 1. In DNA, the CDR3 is TGTGCCAGCAGCTTTGGACAGGGCACTGAAGCTTTCTTT. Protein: CASSFGQGTEAFF.

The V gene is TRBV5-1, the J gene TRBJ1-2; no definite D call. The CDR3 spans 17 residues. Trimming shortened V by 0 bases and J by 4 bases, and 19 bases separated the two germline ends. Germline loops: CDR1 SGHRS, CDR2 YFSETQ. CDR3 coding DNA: TGCGCCAGCAGCTTGGTACGCGGGGTAGGCGACGTCTATGGCTACACCTTC. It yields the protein CASSLVRGVGDVYGYTF.

This CDR3 reads CASSLDGGANLEQFF. Written as DNA, the CDR3 is TGTGCCAGCAGCTTGGACGGGGGGGCAAACCTTGAGCAGTTCTTC. The gene calls are TRBV5-4 and TRBJ2-1; 8 nucleotides align to TRBD2. After removal of 0 bases from V and 9 bases from J, the junction contained 8 bases not matched to a gene. Germline V CDR1 and CDR2: SGHNT, YYREEE (reference sequence). This CDR3 comprises 15 residues.

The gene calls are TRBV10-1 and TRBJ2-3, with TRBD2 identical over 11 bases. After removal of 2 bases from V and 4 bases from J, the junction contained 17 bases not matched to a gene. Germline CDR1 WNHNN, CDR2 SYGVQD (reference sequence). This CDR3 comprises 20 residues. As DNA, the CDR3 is TGCGCCAGCAGTGAGACGCTAACTAGCGGGAGTTTTTTGGGCGCAGATACGCAGTATTTT. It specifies CASSETLTSGSFLGADTQYF.